This T cell receptor (beta chain) was obtained from a study of shared clonotypes between healthy human individuals. Each subset's genomic DNA was shared equally among a number of immunoSEQ plates. Measured with immunoSEQ multiplex PCR; TCRdb has only the in-frame clones, and not every one. The data hold more than 400,000 clones, with roughly 80% observed a single time. This clone was recorded a few times. Its antigen is still unknown. Regarding the study as a whole: An anticipated effect of sequencing depth on clonotype sharing among donors was recognized.

This CDR3 is 15 amino acids long. Losses at the gene ends were 0 bases for V and 9 bases for J; bases not matched to a gene: 9. Germline loops: CDR1 LGHNA, CDR2 YNFKEQ. Healthy adults negative for HIV, lacking recent acute infections or vaccinations, served as donors. For unsorted samples, genomic DNA was extracted from around 86 million PBMCs. Input material: PBMCs. The source of this sequence is a woman in her forties in good health. Some clones in this sample may be carry-over from other donors' samples. The genes are TRBV4-2 and TRBJ2-5; TRBD2 agrees at 8 bases. For the CDR3, the DNA is TGTGCCAGCAGCCAAGATCCGGGACTAGGGGCGTCCCAGTACTTC. Its protein product is CASSQDPGLGASQYF.